The rows below give T cell receptor beta chains drawn from one sample of a study of blood T cell repertoires in COVID-19. Profiled with immunoSEQ multiplex PCR; TCRdb holds only in-frame clones, not every one. This sample carries around 300,000 clones, 75% to 95% of them seen once, and the ten largest clones take approximately 1.2%. Specimen: PBMCs or T cells enriched from blood (not recorded which). The origin of the receptors is a woman under 40 who had recovered from COVID-19. CDR3s include the opening cysteine and the closing phenylalanine or tryptophan. A D gene is named only where the DNA matches it firmly. Some rows have no size entry. The others give once, few or many, or a class for an expanded clone.

v_gene: TRBV29-1; abundance: once; j_gene: TRBJ1-1; d_gene: -; CDR3aa: CSVARGGMNTEAFF; CDR3nt: TGCAGCGTTGCAAGAGGGGGAATGAACACTGAAGCTTTCTTT
v_gene: TRBV28; abundance: -; j_gene: TRBJ2-7; d_gene: TRBD1; CDR3aa: CASSLRQGGTYEQYF; CDR3nt: TGTGCCAGCAGTTTACGACAGGGCGGAACCTACGAGCAGTACTTC
v_gene: TRBV27; abundance: -; j_gene: TRBJ2-7; d_gene: -; CDR3aa: CASSLGISSYEQYF; CDR3nt: TGTGCCAGCAGTTTAGGCATCAGCTCCTACGAGCAGTACTTC
v_gene: TRBV20-1; abundance: -; j_gene: TRBJ2-7; d_gene: TRBD2; CDR3aa: CSGLADYEQYF; CDR3nt: TGCAGTGGACTAGCGGACTACGAGCAGTACTTC
v_gene: TRBV6-1; abundance: -; j_gene: TRBJ2-3; d_gene: TRBD2; CDR3aa: CASSDLAGGTDTQYF; CDR3nt: TGTGCCAGCAGTGATTTAGCGGGAGGCACAGATACGCAGTATTTT
v_gene: TRBV5-4; abundance: few; j_gene: TRBJ1-2; d_gene: -; CDR3aa: CASSKIGAYGYTF; CDR3nt: TGTGCCAGCAGCAAAATTGGAGCCTATGGCTACACCTTC
v_gene: TRBV12-3/TRBV12-4; abundance: -; j_gene: TRBJ1-1; d_gene: -; CDR3aa: CASSQKRGTEAFF; CDR3nt: TGTGCCAGCAGCCAAAAGAGGGGGACCGAAGCTTTCTTT
v_gene: TRBV29-1; abundance: -; j_gene: TRBJ1-1; d_gene: TRBD1; CDR3aa: CSVIGGLVREENTEAFF; CDR3nt: TGCAGCGTGATAGGGGGCCTCGTAAGGGAGGAGAACACTGAAGCTTTCTTT
v_gene: TRBV13; abundance: -; j_gene: TRBJ1-3; d_gene: -; CDR3aa: CASSRNGRTTGNTIYF; CDR3nt: TGTGCCAGCAGCCGTAACGGTAGGACTACTGGAAACACCATATATTTT
v_gene: TRBV6-2/TRBV6-3; abundance: -; j_gene: TRBJ1-6; d_gene: TRBD1; CDR3aa: CASSYGQASSSPLHF; CDR3nt: TGTGCCAGCAGTTACGGACAGGCCTCTAGTTCACCCCTCCACTTT
v_gene: TRBV10-2; abundance: -; j_gene: TRBJ2-7; d_gene: -; CDR3aa: CASPRGQSLTYEQYF; CDR3nt: TGCGCCAGCCCTAGAGGACAGAGTCTTACCTACGAGCAGTACTTC
v_gene: TRBV28; abundance: -; j_gene: TRBJ1-5; d_gene: TRBD1; CDR3aa: CASSIPGQSNQPQHF; CDR3nt: TGTGCCAGCAGTATACCGGGACAGAGCAATCAGCCCCAGCATTTT
v_gene: TRBV24-1; abundance: -; j_gene: TRBJ2-1; d_gene: TRBD2; CDR3aa: CATSVSSGSNEQFF; CDR3nt: TGTGCCACCAGTGTTTCTAGCGGGAGTAATGAGCAGTTCTTC
v_gene: TRBV27; abundance: -; j_gene: TRBJ1-4; d_gene: -; CDR3aa: CASSPNQGRLGKLFF; CDR3nt: TGTGCCAGCAGTCCCAACCAGGGGAGATTGGGAAAACTGTTTTTT
v_gene: TRBV18; abundance: -; j_gene: TRBJ1-6; d_gene: -; CDR3aa: CASSPLTGRMALHF; CDR3nt: TGTGCCAGCTCACCTCTAACAGGCCGGATGGCCCTCCACTTT
v_gene: TRBV4-1; abundance: -; j_gene: TRBJ2-7; d_gene: TRBD2; CDR3aa: CASSQVGGGLSYEQYF; CDR3nt: TGCGCCAGCAGCCAAGTGGGGGGGGGACTCTCCTACGAGCAGTACTTC
v_gene: TRBV5-5; abundance: -; j_gene: TRBJ1-1; d_gene: TRBD1; CDR3aa: CASSSTGAPEAFF; CDR3nt: TGTGCCAGCAGCTCGACAGGGGCCCCTGAAGCTTTCTTT